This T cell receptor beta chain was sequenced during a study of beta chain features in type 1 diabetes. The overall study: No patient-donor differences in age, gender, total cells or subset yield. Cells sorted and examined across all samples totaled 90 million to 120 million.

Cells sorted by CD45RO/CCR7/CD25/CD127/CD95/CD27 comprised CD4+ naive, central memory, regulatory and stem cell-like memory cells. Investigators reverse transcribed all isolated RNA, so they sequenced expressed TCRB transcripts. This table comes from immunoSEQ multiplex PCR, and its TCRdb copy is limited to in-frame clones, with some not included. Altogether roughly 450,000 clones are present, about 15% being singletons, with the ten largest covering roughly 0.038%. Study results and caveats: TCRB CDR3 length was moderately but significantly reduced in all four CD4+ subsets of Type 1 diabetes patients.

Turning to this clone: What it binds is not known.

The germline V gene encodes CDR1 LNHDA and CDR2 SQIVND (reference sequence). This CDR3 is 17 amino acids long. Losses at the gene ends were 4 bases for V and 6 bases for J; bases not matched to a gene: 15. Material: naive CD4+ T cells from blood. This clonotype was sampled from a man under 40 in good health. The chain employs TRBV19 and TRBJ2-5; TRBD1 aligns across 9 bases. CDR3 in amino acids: CASSTATRDRVGKTQYF. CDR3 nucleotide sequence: TGTGCCAGTAGTACCGCAACGCGGGACAGGGTTGGGAAGACCCAGTACTTC.